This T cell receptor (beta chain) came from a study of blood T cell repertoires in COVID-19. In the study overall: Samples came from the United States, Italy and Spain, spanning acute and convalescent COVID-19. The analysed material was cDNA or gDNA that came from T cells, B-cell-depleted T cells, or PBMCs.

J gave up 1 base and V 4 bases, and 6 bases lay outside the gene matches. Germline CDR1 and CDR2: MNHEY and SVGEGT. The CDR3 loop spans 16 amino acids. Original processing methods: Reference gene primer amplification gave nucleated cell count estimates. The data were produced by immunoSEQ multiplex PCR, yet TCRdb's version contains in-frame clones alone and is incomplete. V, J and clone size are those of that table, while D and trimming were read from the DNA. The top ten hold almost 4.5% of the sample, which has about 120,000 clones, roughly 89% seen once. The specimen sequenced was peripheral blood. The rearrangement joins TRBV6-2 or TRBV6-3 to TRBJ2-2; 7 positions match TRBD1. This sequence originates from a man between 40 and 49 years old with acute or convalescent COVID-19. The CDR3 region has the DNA TGTGCCAGCAGTTTTGGTCAGGGGGTGAACACCGGGGAGCTGTTTTTT. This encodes CASSFGQGVNTGELFF.